This TCR beta chain was documented in a study of cytomegalovirus exposure and HLA in healthy donors. Use of 60 Vbeta and 13 Jbeta primers characterized the PCR. The repertoire was sequenced with immunoSEQ multiplex PCR; TCRdb's copy has only in-frame clones and lacks some. The table has 100,000 to 150,000 clones, roughly 69% seen once. Points from the study as a whole: A later analysis showed TCR association rates differing by HLA locus, peaking at DRB1 and lowest at HLA-C. The study labeled around 160 TCR beta chains cytomegalovirus-associated.

In regard to this clone: Its antigen is unidentified.

Germline CDR1 reads SGDLS; CDR2 reads YYNGEE. The V and J ends lost 1 base and 6 bases, in that order; junction bases with no gene match: 6. CDR3 length: 15 amino acids. Sequencing was performed on PBMCs. V is TRBV9 and J is TRBJ2-1; 8 nucleotides agree with TRBD2. This sequence was found in a human donor in good health. CDR3 loop: CASSVSTGGPNEQFF. Written as DNA, the CDR3 is TGTGCCAGCAGCGTATCGACGGGAGGGCCCAATGAGCAGTTCTTC.